Shown below are 27 T cell receptor beta chains from a single sample sequenced in a study of blood T cells in healthy people across ages. The second PCR ran roughly 7 to 12 cycles with a sample-barcoded 5' primer and J-beta primers. Each CDR3 protein gets one entry after TCRdb re-called the 5' RACE reads with MiXCR. The sample comprises over 1,500,000 distinct CDR3 sequences, about two fifths of which are singletons, and approximately 22% rests with the top ten. Sequenced sample: blood. These receptors all stem from a human donor in good health.

This clonotype has at least ten counts. CDR3 sequence: CSVGHESYEQYF. CDR3 in DNA: TGCAGCGTGGGACATGAAAGTTACGAGCAGTACTTC. The chain couples TRBV29-1 to TRBJ2-7, with D possibly matching TRBD1 (6 bases). Germline loops: CDR1 SQVTM, CDR2 ANQGSEA. The CDR3 length is 12 residues. Deletions cut 6 bases from V and 4 bases from J, with 13 bases between.

The chain combines TRBV7-9 with TRBJ1-2; maybe TRBD1 (5 bases). Germline CDR1 reads SEHNR; CDR2 reads FQNEAQ (reference sequence). There are 15 residues in the CDR3. V was pared by 4 bases and J by 2 bases, with 14 bases between. CDR3 in amino acids: CASSSRDLGNYGYTF. CDR3 nucleotide sequence: TGTGCCAGCAGCTCCCGGGACTTAGGAAACTATGGCTACACCTTC.

In the case of this clonotype: Relative to the germline gene, one junction end is altered; a read error may explain this. The V call is TRBV7-2, the J call TRBJ1-4; a weak D match, TRBD1 (6 bases). Germline-derived CDR1 and CDR2 are SGHTA and FQGNSA. The CDR3 covers 15 residues. In DNA, the CDR3 is TGTGCCAGCAGCCCAAGGACAGCCTCTAATGAACAACTGTTTTTT. This codes for CASSPRTASNEQLFF.

J is TRBJ1-1 and V is TRBV20-1, with a tentative D call TRBD1 (6 bases). Germline CDR1 and CDR2: DFQATT and SNEGSKA (reference sequence). The CDR3 extends over 11 amino acids. With 5 bases removed from V and 4 bases from J, the gap between germline ends came to 8 bases. The CDR3 DNA follows: TGCAGTGCTGGCAGGGGCACTGAAGCTTTCTTT. This translates into CSAGRGTEAFF.

The rearrangement links TRBV4-3 to TRBJ1-5; 7 bases fit TRBD1. Germline lookup yields CDR1 LGHNA and CDR2 YSLEER. This CDR3 has 16 residues. V lost 4 bases to trimming and J lost 3 bases; unmatched junction nucleotides: 9. The CDR3 here is CASSPRTGTDNQPQHF. The CDR3 region has the DNA TGCGCCAGCAGCCCCCGGACCGGGACAGACAATCAGCCCCAGCATTTT.

The CDR3 loop is CASSSQDNQPQHF. The CDR3 DNA is TGTGCCAGCAGCTCCCAGGACAATCAGCCCCAGCATTTT. The chain uses TRBV7-2 and TRBJ1-5; D unclear. CDR1 and CDR2 from the germline V gene are SGHTA and FQGNSA. Trimming pared 4 bases from V and 3 bases from J, leaving 7 bases between. The CDR3 is 13 amino acids.

The V call is TRBV12-3 or TRBV12-4, the J call TRBJ2-1; D may match TRBD1 or TRBD2 (6 bases each). V was shortened by 8 bases and J by 2 bases, with 10 bases between the two germline ends. CDR3 length equals 13 residues. The CDR3 coding sequence is TGTGCCAGCGGCGGGACACCCTACAATGAGCAGTTCTTC. Its translation is CASGGTPYNEQFF.

The chain carries TRBV7-9 and TRBJ2-3; 10 bases align to TRBD1. Trimming took 4 bases from V and 4 from J; bases not matched to a gene: 8. Germline-derived CDR1 and CDR2 are SEHNR and FQNEAQ (reference sequence). CDR3 length equals 16 residues. In DNA, the CDR3 is TGTGCCAGCAGCTGGGGACAGGGGATCTTTCCAGATACGCAGTATTTT. Protein: CASSWGQGIFPDTQYF.

This clonotype was seen only a few times. The CDR3: CASNPLAGGNLGGEQYF. For the CDR3, the DNA is TGTGCCAGCAACCCATTGGCAGGGGGAAACCTGGGGGGCGAGCAGTACTTC. The chain is built from TRBV7-8 and TRBJ2-7; TRBD1 might be the D (7 bases). The germline CDR1 and CDR2 sequences are SGHVS and FQNEAQ. V was pared by 7 bases and J by 6 bases, with 28 bases between. The CDR3 runs to 17 residues.

This chain joins TRBV5-1 and TRBJ2-4; 8 nucleotides align to TRBD1. CDR1 SGHRS and CDR2 YFSETQ come from the germline V gene. This CDR3 is built from 14 residues. V gave up 0 bases and J gave up 8 bases; unmatched junction bases: 4. CDR3 loop: CASSLDRGADIQYF. DNA of the CDR3: TGCGCCAGCAGCTTGGACAGGGGGGCGGACATTCAGTACTTC.

The chain has TRBV5-4 and TRBJ2-3, with 11 bases fitting TRBD2. V dropped 0 bases and J dropped 5; count of bases not matched to a gene: 5. Germline assignment: CDR1 SGHNT and CDR2 YYREEE (reference sequence). The CDR3 runs to 16 residues. CDR3 region: CASSLATGTSGDTQYF. For the CDR3, the DNA is TGTGCCAGCAGCTTGGCCACCGGGACTAGCGGAGATACGCAGTATTTT.

For this clonotype: A much larger clone differs by one base, so this may be a read error. The V call is TRBV2, the J call TRBJ2-1, with 9 bases identical to TRBD2. The CDR3 extends over 14 amino acids. The junction had 10 bases not matched to a gene; V was cut back by 9 bases and J by 7 bases. Per the germline V gene, CDR1 is SNHLY and CDR2 is FYNNEI. CDR3: CASHSGGGRNEQFF. DNA for the CDR3: TGTGCCAGTCATAGCGGGGGAGGGAGGAATGAGCAGTTCTTC.

V is TRBV7-8 and J is TRBJ2-5, with 8 bases matching TRBD2. The CDR3 has 16 amino acids. Trimming at V came to 6 bases and at J to 2 bases, leaving 11 bases not matched to a gene. Germline loops: CDR1 SGHVS, CDR2 FQNEAQ. The CDR3 DNA is TGTGCCAGCAGTTGGGGGACTAGTGGTCCACAAGAGACCCAGTACTTC. Translated, it gives CASSWGTSGPQETQYF.

This clonotype was seen a single time. The chain joins TRBV20-1 to TRBJ2-3; 9 bases are a match to TRBD2. With V trimmed by 2 bases and J by 2 bases, 5 bases remained unmatched. The CDR3 loop spans 15 amino acids. CDR1 and CDR2 (germline): DFQATT, SNEGSKA (reference sequence). The CDR3 DNA reads TGCAGTGCTAGACTAGCGGGGAGATACACAGATACGCAGTATTTT. This sequence encodes CSARLAGRYTDTQYF.

This clonotype was detected many times. The chain carries TRBV29-1 and TRBJ1-1, with no clear D. Germline V gene data show CDR1 as SQVTM and CDR2 as ANQGSEA. This CDR3 is 12 amino acids long. Trimming removed 7 bases at V and 1 base at J, with 10 bases between. The CDR3 DNA is TGCAGCGCACAAAGACGGAACACTGAAGCTTTCTTT. Translation gives CSAQRRNTEAFF.

The V gene is TRBV6-2 or TRBV6-3, the J gene TRBJ1-5; tentative D call: TRBD1 (6 bases). This CDR3 has 16 amino acids. The V end was cut by 8 bases, the J end by 0 bases, with 17 bases between. CDR1 is MNHEY, CDR2 SVGEGT, per germline. The CDR3, as DNA: TGTGCCAGCGGCTTGCCAGGGGCTTATAGCAATCAGCCCCAGCATTTT. Protein product: CASGLPGAYSNQPQHF.

This rearrangement joins TRBV7-8 to TRBJ2-3, with D perhaps matching TRBD1 or TRBD2 (5 bases each). V was cut by 4 bases and J by 1 base, with 18 bases left in between. Germline V CDR1 and CDR2: SGHVS, FQNEAQ. The CDR3 length is 17 residues. CDR3 DNA: TGTGCCAGCAGCTCCCCGCCCGGGACCAAGGGCACAGATACGCAGTATTTT. This gives the protein CASSSPPGTKGTDTQYF.

About this clonotype itself: One end of the junction is discordant with germline, which a read error may explain. CDR3 loop: CSASPSTRGQFF. In DNA, the CDR3 is TGCAGTGCTAGCCCCTCGACTAGAGGACAGTTCTTT. This sequence joins TRBV20-1 and TRBJ2-3; D is tentatively TRBD1 or TRBD2 (6 bases each). The CDR3 consists of 12 residues. Germline lookup yields CDR1 DFQATT and CDR2 SNEGSKA (reference sequence).

The sample holds one count of this clonotype. This chain links TRBV2 with TRBJ1-2, with no clear D. V was cut by 2 bases and J by 5 bases, with 24 bases left in between. Germline V lookup: CDR1 SNHLY, CDR2 FYNNEI. The CDR3 has 18 amino acids. The CDR3 spells CASSESFVLASIKYGYTF. The CDR3 nucleotides read TGTGCCAGCAGTGAATCTTTTGTCTTAGCCTCCATTAAGTATGGCTACACCTTC.

J is TRBJ2-5 and V is TRBV7-2, with 8 bases lining up with TRBD1. The germline gives CDR1 SGHTA, CDR2 FQGNSA. J lost 4 bases, V lost 5 bases, and 3 bases had no gene match. The CDR3 has 13 amino acids. The CDR3 bases are TGTGCCAGCAGCGGGGACAGGCGAGAGACCCAGTACTTC. Translation gives CASSGDRRETQYF.

V is TRBV6-2 or TRBV6-3 and J is TRBJ2-5, with 13 bases that match TRBD2. The last part of the DNA fits TRBJ2-7 better; the J call may be wrong. CDR3 length: 17 residues. From germline, CDR1 is MNHEY and CDR2 SVGEGT. The CDR3 bases are TGTGCCAGCAGTTACGACCGACTAGCGGGAGGTTTGTACGAGCAGTACTTC. It encodes CASSYDRLAGGLYEQYF.

At least ten counts were recorded for this clonotype. V gene TRBV5-6 combines with J gene TRBJ2-1, with 9 bases identical to TRBD2. J was trimmed by 8 bases and V by 2 bases; bases with no gene match: 8. CDR1 is SGHDT and CDR2 is YYEEEE in the germline V gene. The CDR3 loop spans 15 amino acids. In DNA form, the CDR3 reads TGTGCCAGCAGCTTTAGCGGGGGAGTAGGGGATGAGCAGTTCTTC. The encoded protein is CASSFSGGVGDEQFF.

The V and J genes are TRBV3-1 and TRBJ1-3; D call uncertain. V lost 4 bases and J 0 bases, leaving 7 bases between the germline ends. The CDR3 extends over 14 amino acids. The germline gives CDR1 LGHDT, CDR2 YNNKEL (reference sequence). The CDR3 reads CASSRTHSGNTIYF. CDR3 bases: TGTGCCAGCAGCCGGACTCACTCTGGAAACACCATATATTTT.

The chain is built from TRBV5-5 and TRBJ1-1, with unresolved D. The germline gives CDR1 SGHKS, CDR2 YYEKEE (reference sequence). The CDR3 has 14 residues. With 0 bases removed from V and 4 bases from J, the gap between germline ends came to 10 bases. This CDR3 reads CASSLATAFTEAFF. CDR3 nucleotides: TGTGCCAGCAGCTTGGCCACAGCTTTCACTGAAGCTTTCTTT. The variable domain in full, with the rest retrieved from reference TRBV5-5 and TRBJ1-1, is DAGVTQSPTHLIKTRGQQVTLRCSPISGHKSVSWYQQVLGQGPQFIFQYYEKEERGRGNFPDRFSARQFPNYSSELNVNALLLGDSALYLCASSLATAFTEAFFGQGTRLTVV.

V and J are TRBV29-1 and TRBJ2-7; a weak D match, TRBD2 (5 bases). The germline V gene has CDR1 SQVTM and CDR2 ANQGSEA. The CDR3 runs 14 residues. V shed 7 bases and J shed 3 bases, with 19 bases lying between them. CDR3 loop: CSARRDPDNYEQYF. Written as DNA, the CDR3 is TGCAGCGCCCGACGGGATCCCGATAACTACGAGCAGTACTTC.

The rearrangement links TRBV12-3 or TRBV12-4 to TRBJ2-3; possibly TRBD2 for D (6 bases). Trimming took 5 bases from V and 0 from J, leaving 12 bases between them. The CDR3 runs 15 residues. The CDR3 DNA follows: TGTGCCAGCAGTGCCCCCGGGGGAAGCACAGATACGCAGTATTTT. Amino acid sequence: CASSAPGGSTDTQYF.

This clonotype is a singleton in its sample. The V gene is TRBV5-1, the J gene TRBJ1-4; D is possibly TRBD1 (6 bases). V was trimmed by 1 base and J by 4 bases, leaving 23 bases between them. There are 19 residues in the CDR3. CDR1 and CDR2 (germline): SGHRS, YFSETQ. The CDR3 DNA follows: TGCGCCAGCAGCTTGAGCCGGGACACCCCGGGACCTTTTAATGAAAAACTGTTTTTT. Encoded protein: CASSLSRDTPGPFNEKLFF.